This T cell receptor (beta chain) was found in a study of T-cell reconstitution after alpha-beta-depleted transplantation in children. Study-wide findings and caveats: High day-60 TCRbeta diversity in some patients came from surviving recipient T cells and thymic progenitors. Once a year had passed after transplant, T-cell counts and diversity came mostly from newly produced T cells. The study reportedly traced alpha-beta T cells about two months after transplant to several hundred expanded graft clones.

Molecular barcoding with unique molecular identifiers was used for the TCRbeta library. TCRdb re-derived calls from the PCR reads in MiXCR, one entry per CDR3 protein. This sample yields about 250,000 distinct CDR3 sequences, of which 20% to 30% are seen a single time; about 4.8% belongs to the top ten. Germline loops: CDR1 LGHDT, CDR2 YNNKEL (reference sequence). Trimming cost V 3 bases and J 2 bases; bases outside gene matches: 7. The CDR3 is made up of 15 amino acids. There are many counts of this clonotype. Its target is unknown. Sequenced material: PBMCs, mostly from graft donor cells, taken 360 days after TCRalphabeta/CD19-depleted stem cell transplant. The chain employs TRBV3-1 and TRBJ2-7, with 7 bases matching TRBD1. The sequence was obtained from a female patient aged 2-9 years who had a stem cell transplant for congenital amegakaryocytic thrombocytopenia, so the T cells may come from the graft donor. CDR3 residues: CASSHDRDRAYEQYF. The CDR3, as DNA: TGTGCCAGCAGCCATGACCGGGACAGAGCCTACGAGCAGTACTTC.